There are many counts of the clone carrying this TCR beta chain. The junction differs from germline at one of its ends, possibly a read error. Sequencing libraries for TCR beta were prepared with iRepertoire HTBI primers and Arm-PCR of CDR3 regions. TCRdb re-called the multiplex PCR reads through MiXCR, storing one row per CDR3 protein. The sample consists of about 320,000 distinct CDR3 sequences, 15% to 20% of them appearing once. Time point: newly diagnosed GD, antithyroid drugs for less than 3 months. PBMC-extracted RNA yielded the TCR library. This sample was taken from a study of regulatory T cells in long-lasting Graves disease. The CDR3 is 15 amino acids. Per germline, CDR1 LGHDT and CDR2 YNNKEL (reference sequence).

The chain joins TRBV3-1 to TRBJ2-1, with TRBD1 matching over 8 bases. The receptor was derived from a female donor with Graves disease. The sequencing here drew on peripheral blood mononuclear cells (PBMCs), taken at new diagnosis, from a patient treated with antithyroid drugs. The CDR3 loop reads CASSQDRGQYNGQFF. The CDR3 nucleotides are TGTGCCAGCAGCCAAGACAGGGGGCAATACAATGGGCAGTTCTTC.